Following are 24 T cell receptor beta chains from one sample sequenced in a study of response to subunit inactivated influenza vaccine. A single record per CDR3 protein comes from TCRdb applying MiXCR to the RT-PCR reads. The sample contains 250,000 to 350,000 distinct CDR3 sequences, roughly 22% of which appear only once. The sequences come from PBMCs from blood, collected 21 months after vaccination. These receptors came from a man between 45 and 75 years old who received an inactivated influenza vaccine.

The J gene is TRBJ2-1, the V gene TRBV5-1; TRBD2 agrees at 7 bases. Germline CDR1 is SGHRS and CDR2 is YFSETQ. CDR3 length: 15 amino acids. V lost 6 bases and J lost 2; bases outside the gene matches: 8. This CDR3 reads CASKGQGGAYNEQFF. The CDR3 DNA sequence: TGCGCCAGCAAGGGGCAGGGAGGGGCCTACAATGAGCAGTTCTTC.

This clonotype was observed a few times. The rearrangement joins TRBV4-3 to TRBJ2-3; tentatively, D is TRBD1 (5 bases). With 6 bases removed from V and 2 bases from J, the gap between germline ends came to 12 bases. The CDR3 is 14 residues long. Germline V gene data show CDR1 as LGHNA and CDR2 as YSLEER. The CDR3 bases are TGCGCCAGCAGGTACAGGATAAACACAGATACGCAGTATTTT. It yields the protein CASRYRINTDTQYF.

There are a few counts of this clonotype. The V and J genes are TRBV5-1 and TRBJ1-1, with 10 bases fitting TRBD1. The CDR3 sequence is 17 residues long. The V gene's germline CDR1 is SGHRS and CDR2 YFSETQ. V shed 2 bases, J shed 5 bases, and the junction held 12 bases outside the gene matches. The DNA for the CDR3 is TGCGCCAGCAGCTTACAACCTTCGACAGGGGGCGGGACTGAAGCTTTCTTT. Protein sequence: CASSLQPSTGGGTEAFF.

In this sample, this clonotype turned up many times. This chain's CDR3 is CASSYPDRQRGRAFF. CDR3 in DNA: TGTGCCAGCAGTTATCCGGACAGGCAAAGGGGAAGGGCTTTCTTT. The rearrangement joins TRBV12-3 or TRBV12-4 to TRBJ1-1; 7 bases align to TRBD1. The trim removed 4 bases at V and 11 bases at J, leaving 16 bases unmatched. The CDR3 extends over 15 amino acids.

The chain employs TRBV30 and TRBJ1-6; 8 bases fit TRBD1. Trimming at V came to 2 bases and at J to 0 bases, leaving 3 bases not matched to a gene. CDR3 length: 16 residues. Germline V gene sequence: CDR1 GTSNPN, CDR2 SVGIG (reference sequence). DNA for the CDR3: TGTGCCTGGAGTAGGACAGGGAGCTCCTATAATTCACCCCTCCACTTT. Encoded protein: CAWSRTGSSYNSPLHF.

This clonotype was observed a few times. The chain uses TRBV12-3 or TRBV12-4 and TRBJ1-1; 9 bases fit TRBD1. The CDR3 extends over 18 amino acids. Trimming cost V 5 bases and J 1 base; bases outside gene matches: 14. The CDR3 spells CASSRQRWDREENTEAFF. The DNA for the CDR3 is TGTGCCAGCAGTCGCCAGAGGTGGGACAGGGAGGAGAACACTGAAGCTTTCTTT.

The rearrangement links TRBV29-1 to TRBJ2-7; 8 bases match TRBD1. Germline CDR1 and CDR2: SQVTM and ANQGSEA. The CDR3 sequence is 11 residues long. The V gene end was trimmed by 7 bases and the J gene end by 5 bases; junction bases not matched to a gene: 4. CDR3 in amino acids: CSGGQANEQYF. DNA of the CDR3: TGCAGCGGGGGACAGGCGAACGAGCAGTACTTC.

CDR3 nucleotide sequence: TGTGCCAGCAACCCCTCAAACGCATACGAGCAGTACTTC. This gives the protein CASNPSNAYEQYF. The V and J genes are TRBV7-8 and TRBJ2-7; D unclear. This CDR3 contains 13 residues. V lost 7 bases to trimming and J lost 4 bases, with 14 bases between them. CDR1 and CDR2 (germline): SGHVS, FQNEAQ.

This clonotype was observed many times. This chain connects TRBV20-1 to TRBJ1-1; tentative D call: TRBD1 (6 bases). This CDR3 has 12 residues. CDR1 and CDR2 (germline): DFQATT, SNEGSKA (reference sequence). V dropped 1 base and J dropped 11 bases, with 14 bases sitting between them. The CDR3 region has the DNA TGCAGTGCTAGAGGTGTCACAGGGAACGCTTTCTTT. Its protein is CSARGVTGNAFF.

This clonotype was observed a few times. The chain has TRBV12-3 or TRBV12-4 and TRBJ1-5; D remains unclear. Trimming took 7 bases from V and 7 from J, leaving 11 bases between them. This CDR3 comprises 12 residues. CDR3 in amino acids: CASNRLGQPQHF. Here the CDR3 DNA reads TGTGCCAGCAACAGACTGGGGCAGCCCCAGCATTTT.

Comment on this clonotype: One base away lies a much larger clone, so this may be a sequencing read error. The CDR3 carries no conserved terminal phenylalanine or tryptophan, so it likely arises from a read error. The DNA is omitted, as the CDR3 cannot be located on it reliably, and the CDR3 follows TCRdb's listing. The chain links TRBV20-1 to TRBJ1-4; TRBD1, the table's D call, was not compared with the DNA. The CDR3 totals 13 residues, both ends included. From germline, CDR1 is DFQATT and CDR2 SNEGSKA (reference sequence). The CDR3 here is CSARPPNGDAPLV.

This clonotype has more than one count but fewer than ten. The rearrangement uses TRBV6-6 and TRBJ1-2; D call uncertain. CDR1 and CDR2 from the germline V gene are MNHNY and SVGAGI (reference sequence). The CDR3 totals 13 residues. Trimming cost V 1 base and J 6 bases, with 9 bases left between them. Written as DNA, the CDR3 is TGTGCCAGCAGTTACTTTGAAGGAGATGGCTACACCTTC. Translating gives CASSYFEGDGYTF.

This clonotype was observed a handful of times. The chain uses TRBV15 and TRBJ2-7; the D gene could be TRBD1 or TRBD2 (5 bases each). Germline CDR1 and CDR2: LNHNV and YYDKDF (reference sequence). This CDR3 is built from 15 residues. Trimming left V 4 bases short and J 2 bases short, with 15 bases between. The CDR3 loop is CATSIWGSQAYEQYF. CDR3 DNA: TGTGCCACCAGCATTTGGGGGTCCCAGGCCTACGAGCAGTACTTC.

The chain is built from TRBV15 and TRBJ2-3; 10 bases map to TRBD1. This CDR3 has 17 amino acids. Germline CDR1 is LNHNV and CDR2 is YYDKDF (reference sequence). Unmatched junction bases numbered 7, after V lost 1 base and J lost 3 bases. The CDR3 sequence is CATSRGQGARVTDTQYF. The CDR3, as DNA: TGTGCCACCAGCAGAGGACAGGGGGCAAGGGTAACAGATACGCAGTATTTT.

This clonotype has more than one count but fewer than ten. The V gene is TRBV7-9, the J gene TRBJ2-5; D is perhaps TRBD1 (5 bases). The germline V gene encodes CDR1 SEHNR and CDR2 FQNEAQ (reference sequence). V lost 3 bases and J lost 1, with 12 bases in between. The CDR3 extends over 15 amino acids. For the CDR3, the DNA is TGTGCCAGCAGCTTGACCTTCGACAGCCAAGAGACCCAGTACTTC. It translates to CASSLTFDSQETQYF.

In its sample, this clonotype was seen a few times. The rearrangement joins TRBV4-3 to TRBJ2-2; D might be TRBD1 (6 bases). Trimming took 4 bases from V and 0 from J, leaving 15 bases between them. The germline V gene encodes CDR1 LGHNA and CDR2 YSLEER. This CDR3 spans 17 amino acids. The CDR3 protein is CASSRAWTVPNTGELFF. CDR3 DNA sequence: TGCGCCAGCAGCCGCGCATGGACAGTTCCGAACACCGGGGAGCTGTTTTTT.

V usage is TRBV28 and J usage is TRBJ2-7, with 7 bases matching TRBD1. The CDR3 totals 14 residues. With 8 bases clipped from V and 2 bases from J, the junction kept 9 bases outside the gene matches. Germline lookup yields CDR1 MDHEN and CDR2 SYDVKM. In DNA form, the CDR3 reads TGTGCCAGCTACGGAGCGACAGGGACCTACGAGCAGTACTTC. This codes for CASYGATGTYEQYF.

This chain connects TRBV20-1 to TRBJ2-1; D perhaps matches TRBD2 (6 bases). Germline values: CDR1 DFQATT, CDR2 SNEGSKA (reference sequence). CDR3 length: 12 residues. The V end lost 6 bases, the J end lost 6 bases, and 12 bases lay between the germline ends. CDR3 protein: CSAGGLVNEQFF. The DNA for the CDR3 is TGCAGTGCCGGGGGTCTGGTCAATGAGCAGTTCTTC.

This clonotype was recorded many times. The genes are TRBV4-1 and TRBJ1-5; D ambiguous. The CDR3 is 14 amino acids. Trimming took 1 base from V and 3 from J, leaving 7 bases between them. Germline values: CDR1 MGHRA, CDR2 YSYEKL. The CDR3 region is CASSQVGLNQPQHF. The CDR3 DNA is TGCGCCAGCAGCCAAGTTGGCCTCAATCAGCCCCAGCATTTT.

This clonotype has just a few counts. V and J are TRBV7-2 and TRBJ1-2, with no clear D. Trimming took off 0 bases at V and 7 bases at J, with 15 bases between the two ends. Germline V gene sequence: CDR1 SGHTA, CDR2 FQGNSA. The CDR3 spans 15 residues. The DNA of the CDR3 is TGTGCCAGCAGCTTAGCCGGCGGGGAGATCGGTGGCTACACCTTC. It specifies CASSLAGGEIGGYTF.

The chain joins TRBV5-1 to TRBJ1-1, with D possibly matching TRBD1 (5 bases). The CDR3 contains 15 residues. CDR1 is SGHRS, CDR2 YFSETQ, per germline. V lost 1 base, J lost 6 bases, and 16 bases lay in between. The CDR3 protein is CASSLRAGSRSEAFF. The CDR3 DNA reads as TGCGCCAGCAGCTTGAGGGCAGGGAGCAGGTCTGAAGCTTTCTTT.

The genes are TRBV28 and TRBJ2-7; D remains ambiguous. The CDR3 is made up of 13 amino acids. Trimming shortened V by 7 bases and J by 3 bases, and 13 bases separated the two germline ends. Germline V gene sequence: CDR1 MDHEN, CDR2 SYDVKM. CDR3 in amino acids: CASNIGRDYEQYF. The CDR3 coding sequence is TGTGCCAGCAACATAGGGCGCGACTACGAGCAGTACTTC. The complete variable domain, with remaining parts taken from reference TRBV28 and TRBJ2-7, reads DVKVTQSSRYLVKRTGEKVFLECVQDMDHENMFWYRQDPGLGLRLIYFSYDVKMKEKGDIPEGYSVSREKKERFSLILESASTNQTSMYLCASNIGRDYEQYFGPGTRLTVT.

The CDR3: CASSLEGIHEQFF. DNA for the CDR3: TGTGCCAGCAGCTTAGAGGGTATTCATGAGCAGTTCTTC. V and J are TRBV7-2 and TRBJ2-1; D remains ambiguous. Germline CDR1 SGHTA, CDR2 FQGNSA. Between the trimmed V and J ends, which lost 1 base and 8 bases, there was a span of 9 bases. The CDR3 is made up of 13 amino acids.

This sequence joins TRBV7-2 and TRBJ1-3; D not resolved. The CDR3 totals 15 residues. Germline V CDR1 and CDR2: SGHTA, FQGNSA. Trimming pared 4 bases from V and 0 bases from J, leaving 10 bases between. In nucleotides, the CDR3 is TGTGCCAGCAGCTCCCGGCCCGTCTCTGGAAACACCATATATTTT. This translates into CASSSRPVSGNTIYF.